Shown below are 11 T cell receptor beta chains from a single sample sequenced in a study of patients and donors after allogeneic stem cell transplantation. Each CDR3 protein gets one entry after TCRdb re-called the RT-PCR reads with MiXCR. The sample has approximately 200,000 distinct CDR3 sequences, roughly 14% seen once; the top ten hold around a tenth. Sequencing input: blood, either unsorted or a sorted T cell fraction (not recorded which). Receptor source: a human donor who was either an allogeneic HSCT recipient or a stem cell or donor lymphocyte infusion donor (not recorded which). It is not recorded whose cells these are; they may come from a transplant donor.

This clonotype was observed many times. The rearrangement links TRBV3-1 to TRBJ1-1; 7 bases match TRBD1. Germline CDR1 and CDR2: LGHDT and YNNKEL (reference sequence). V lost 1 base to trimming and J lost 0 bases; unmatched junction nucleotides: 8. There are 17 residues in the CDR3. CDR3 sequence (DNA): TGTGCCAGCAGCCAAGGGAGGTCAGGGGGTCTGAACACTGAAGCTTTCTTT. It yields the protein CASSQGRSGGLNTEAFF.

Many counts were recorded for this clonotype. The V and J genes are TRBV7-9 and TRBJ1-2, with a weak D call TRBD1 (5 bases). Germline-derived CDR1 and CDR2 are SEHNR and FQNEAQ (reference sequence). V dropped 6 bases and J dropped 5 bases, with 25 bases sitting between them. The CDR3 has 17 amino acids. CDR3 amino acids: CASSLTPRDFKPYGYTF. In DNA form, the CDR3 reads TGTGCCAGCAGTCTCACTCCTAGGGACTTCAAACCATATGGCTACACCTTC.

The V gene is TRBV6-2 or TRBV6-3, the J gene TRBJ2-7; D ambiguous. CDR3 size: 13 residues. The ends were cut back, 2 bases at V and 2 bases at J, with 7 bases in the middle. Germline lookup yields CDR1 MNHEY and CDR2 SVGEGT. CDR3 sequence (DNA): TGTGCCAGCAGTTACGGACCCACCTACGAGCAGTACTTC. This codes for CASSYGPTYEQYF.

The rearrangement uses TRBV6-2 or TRBV6-3 and TRBJ1-1; no definite D call. Trimming left V 2 bases short and J 2 bases short, with 12 bases between. This CDR3 region has 15 residues. Germline CDR1 and CDR2: MNHEY and SVGEGT. CDR3 bases: TGTGCCAGCAGTTACCGGGCTATGGGAAACACTGAAGCTTTCTTT. It specifies CASSYRAMGNTEAFF.

This clonotype occurred many times. The J gene is TRBJ2-1, the V gene TRBV28; 7 nucleotides match TRBD1. Germline trimming cut 6 bases from V and 7 bases from J; bases unmatched to any gene: 9. This CDR3 has 14 amino acids. Per germline, CDR1 MDHEN and CDR2 SYDVKM. CDR3: CASSRPGQINEQFF. The DNA of the CDR3 is TGTGCCAGCAGCCGACCGGGACAGATAAATGAGCAGTTCTTC.

The V and J genes are TRBV20-1 and TRBJ1-5, with unresolved D. In germline, CDR1 is DFQATT, CDR2 SNEGSKA (reference sequence). This CDR3 contains 16 residues. Trimming took 5 bases from V and 4 from J, leaving 21 bases between them. For the CDR3, the DNA is TGCAGTGCTGCTCCCCCCAAGAGACGAGAAAATCAGCCCCAGCATTTT. This translates into CSAAPPKRRENQPQHF.

This clonotype has ten or more counts. The chain carries TRBV7-2 and TRBJ1-4; tentatively, D is TRBD1 (5 bases). Germline lookup yields CDR1 SGHTA and CDR2 FQGNSA. The length of the CDR3 is 15 residues. The V end lost 1 base, the J end lost 4 bases, and 10 bases lay between the germline ends. CDR3 DNA: TGTGCCAGCAGCTTAGAACAGGCCTATAATGAAAAACTGTTTTTT. This sequence encodes CASSLEQAYNEKLFF.

J is TRBJ2-6 and V is TRBV7-9, with D tentatively TRBD2 (5 bases). Germline-derived CDR1 and CDR2 are SEHNR and FQNEAQ (reference sequence). Trimming pared 8 bases from V and 3 bases from J, leaving 20 bases between. The CDR3 is 17 amino acids. CDR3 coding DNA: TGTGCCAGCTTAGCTTACAACGGGGTGAGTGGGGCCAACGTCCTGACTTTC. This sequence encodes CASLAYNGVSGANVLTF.

In its sample, this clonotype was seen many times. This chain uses TRBV20-1 with TRBJ2-7; no firm D call. The CDR3 loop spans 14 amino acids. The V end was cut by 6 bases, the J end by 3 bases, with 18 bases between. CDR1 and CDR2 from the germline V gene are DFQATT and SNEGSKA (reference sequence). CDR3 coding DNA: TGCAGTGCCTCAACGCGCCTCACTTTCTACGAGCAGTACTTC. Translating gives CSASTRLTFYEQYF.

This clonotype was counted many times. The V gene is TRBV6-2 or TRBV6-3, the J gene TRBJ2-5, with TRBD1 matching 9 bases. Germline V gene data show CDR1 as MNHEY and CDR2 as SVGEGT. The CDR3 contains 15 residues. Germline trimming cut 2 bases from V and 4 bases from J; bases unmatched to any gene: 5. CDR3 residues: CASSYLGQGSETQYF. CDR3 nucleotides: TGTGCCAGCAGTTACCTAGGACAGGGGTCAGAGACCCAGTACTTC.

Only a few counts were recorded for this clonotype. V is TRBV11-2 and J is TRBJ2-5; no clear D. V shed 1 base and J shed 5 bases, with 11 bases lying between them. CDR1 SGHAT and CDR2 FQNNGV come from the germline V gene. This CDR3 region has 14 residues. CDR3 DNA sequence: TGTGCCAGCAGCTTAGTCGGGCTAGTTGAGACCCAGTACTTC. Protein sequence: CASSLVGLVETQYF.